Listed here is a single T cell receptor beta chain. The method was immunoSEQ multiplex PCR; TCRdb's version includes in-frame clones alone and lacks a portion of them. The table records approximately 200,000 clones, about nine tenths of them present only once. This entry comes from a study of blood T cell repertoires in COVID-19. Study at large: Samples taken during acute and convalescent COVID-19 were collected in the United States, Italy and Spain. From T cells, B-cell-depleted T cells, or PBMCs came the material, which was cDNA or gDNA.

This CDR3 has 11 amino acids. Germline V CDR1 and CDR2: SQVTM, ANQGSEA. This rearrangement joins TRBV29-1 to TRBJ2-2; D gene uncertain. The receptor's source is a middle-aged man with acute or convalescent COVID-19. The sample comprised peripheral blood. CDR3 coding DNA: TGCAGTGCTGCGGACACCGGGGAGCTGTTTTTT. Encoded protein: CSAADTGELFF.